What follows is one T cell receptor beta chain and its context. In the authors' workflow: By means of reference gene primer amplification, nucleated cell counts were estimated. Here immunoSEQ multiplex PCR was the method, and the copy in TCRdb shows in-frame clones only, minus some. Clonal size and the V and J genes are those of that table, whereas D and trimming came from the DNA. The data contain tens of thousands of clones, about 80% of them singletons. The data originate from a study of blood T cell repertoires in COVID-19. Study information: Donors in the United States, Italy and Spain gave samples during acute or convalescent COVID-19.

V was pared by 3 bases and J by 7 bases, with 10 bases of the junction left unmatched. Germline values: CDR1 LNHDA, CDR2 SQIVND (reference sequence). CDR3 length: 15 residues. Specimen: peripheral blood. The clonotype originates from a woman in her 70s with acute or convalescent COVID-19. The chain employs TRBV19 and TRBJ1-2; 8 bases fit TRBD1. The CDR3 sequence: CASSMRETGVAGYTF. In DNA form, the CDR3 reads TGTGCCAGTAGTATGCGAGAGACAGGGGTTGCTGGCTACACCTTC.